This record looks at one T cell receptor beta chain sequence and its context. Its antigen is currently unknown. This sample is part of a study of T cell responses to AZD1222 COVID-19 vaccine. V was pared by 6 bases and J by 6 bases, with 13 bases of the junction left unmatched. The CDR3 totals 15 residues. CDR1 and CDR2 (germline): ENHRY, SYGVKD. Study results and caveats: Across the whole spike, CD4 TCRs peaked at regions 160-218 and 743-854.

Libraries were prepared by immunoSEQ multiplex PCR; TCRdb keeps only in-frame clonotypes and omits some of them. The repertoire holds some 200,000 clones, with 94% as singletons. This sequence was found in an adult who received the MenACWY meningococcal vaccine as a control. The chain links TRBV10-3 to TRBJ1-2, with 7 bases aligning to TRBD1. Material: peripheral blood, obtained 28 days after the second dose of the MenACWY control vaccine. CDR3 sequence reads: CAISEGGDRADGYTF. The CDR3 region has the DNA TGTGCCATCAGCGAGGGGGGAGACAGGGCGGATGGCTACACCTTC.